A selection of T cell receptor beta chains follows, all from one sample in a study of cytomegalovirus exposure and HLA in healthy donors. Libraries were prepared by immunoSEQ multiplex PCR; TCRdb keeps only in-frame clonotypes and omits some of them. Of 78,000 or so clones listed, 90% to 96% are singletons. The sequenced sample was PBMCs. The source of these receptors is a man aged 18-30 years in good health and CMV-seropositive. CDR3s include the opening cysteine and the closing phenylalanine or tryptophan. A D gene is named only where the DNA matches it firmly. Clone size appears in some rows only: once, few, many, or a class for an expanded clone.

clone size: -
V gene: TRBV11-3
D gene: -
J gene: TRBJ2-7
CDR3 DNA: TGTGCCAGCAGCTTTAGCCCAGCCTACCTCCCCTACGAGCAGTACTTC
CDR3 protein: CASSFSPAYLPYEQYF

clone size: -
V gene: TRBV28
D gene: -
J gene: TRBJ2-7
CDR3 DNA: TGTGCCAGCAGTTTAGAGACTTTGCCCTACGAGCAGTACTTC
CDR3 protein: CASSLETLPYEQYF

clone size: -
V gene: TRBV4-1
D gene: TRBD2
J gene: TRBJ2-7
CDR3 DNA: TGCGCCAGCAGCCGAGGACTAGCGGAGACCTACGAGCAGTACTTC
CDR3 protein: CASSRGLAETYEQYF

clone size: -
V gene: TRBV27
D gene: -
J gene: TRBJ2-1
CDR3 DNA: TGTGCCAGCAGCTTAGACACCGTCGATGAGCAGTTCTTC
CDR3 protein: CASSLDTVDEQFF

clone size: -
V gene: TRBV11-2
D gene: TRBD1
J gene: TRBJ2-7
CDR3 DNA: TGTGCCAGCAGCCCAACGGGACAGGGGTCCTACGAGCAGTACTTC
CDR3 protein: CASSPTGQGSYEQYF

clone size: -
V gene: TRBV28
D gene: TRBD1
J gene: TRBJ2-7
CDR3 DNA: TGTGCCAGCAGTTTGCCGGGACAGGGGACCTACGAGCAGTACTTC
CDR3 protein: CASSLPGQGTYEQYF

clone size: once
V gene: TRBV6-5
D gene: TRBD1
J gene: TRBJ1-1
CDR3 DNA: TGTGCCAGCAGTTTAGATGGGACAGTTCGTAAAGCTTTCTTT
CDR3 protein: CASSLDGTVRKAFF

clone size: -
V gene: TRBV10-3
D gene: -
J gene: TRBJ1-1
CDR3 DNA: TGTGCCATCAGTGAGAACAGTGAAGCTTTCTTT
CDR3 protein: CAISENSEAFF

clone size: -
V gene: TRBV6-1
D gene: TRBD2
J gene: TRBJ2-1
CDR3 DNA: TGTGCCAGCAGTGAAGATCGGGGGGATGAGCAGTTCTTC
CDR3 protein: CASSEDRGDEQFF

clone size: -
V gene: TRBV10-3
D gene: -
J gene: TRBJ2-3
CDR3 DNA: TGTGCCATCAGCGGGGACATACCTAGCACAGATACGCAGTATTTT
CDR3 protein: CAISGDIPSTDTQYF

clone size: few
V gene: TRBV6-6
D gene: -
J gene: TRBJ2-3
CDR3 DNA: TGTGCCAGCAGTTACCAGGGGCACACAGATACGCAGTATTTT
CDR3 protein: CASSYQGHTDTQYF

clone size: -
V gene: TRBV6-5
D gene: TRBD1
J gene: TRBJ2-1
CDR3 DNA: TGTGCCACCTCCCGGGGACAGAGCAACAATGAGCAGTTCTTC
CDR3 protein: CATSRGQSNNEQFF

clone size: -
V gene: TRBV7-9
D gene: -
J gene: TRBJ2-5
CDR3 DNA: TGTGCCAGCAGTTCTTTTGACAACCAAGAGACCCAGTACTTC
CDR3 protein: CASSSFDNQETQYF

clone size: -
V gene: TRBV13
D gene: TRBD1
J gene: TRBJ2-2
CDR3 DNA: TGTGCCAGCAGCTTAGGGGACAGGGGGCCCGGGGAGCTGTTTTTT
CDR3 protein: CASSLGDRGPGELFF

clone size: -
V gene: TRBV19
D gene: -
J gene: TRBJ2-2
CDR3 DNA: TGTGCCGGCTCAAAGAACACCGGGGAGCTGTTTTTT
CDR3 protein: CAGSKNTGELFF

clone size: -
V gene: TRBV19
D gene: TRBD1
J gene: TRBJ1-5
CDR3 DNA: TGTGCCAGTACCGCGACAGGGACGAACAATCAGCCCCAGCATTTT
CDR3 protein: CASTATGTNNQPQHF

clone size: -
V gene: TRBV4-2
D gene: -
J gene: TRBJ1-2
CDR3 DNA: TGTGCCAGCAGCCAAGATTACGTCACTTCTAACTATGGCTACACCTTC
CDR3 protein: CASSQDYVTSNYGYTF

clone size: -
V gene: TRBV5-1
D gene: TRBD1
J gene: TRBJ2-3
CDR3 DNA: TGCGCCAGCAGCTTGGGGGACAGGGAAGACACAGATACGCAGTATTTT
CDR3 protein: CASSLGDREDTDTQYF

clone size: once
V gene: TRBV5-1
D gene: TRBD1
J gene: TRBJ2-7
CDR3 DNA: TGCGCCAGCAGCGCTCTCAGGACAGGGGCCTACGAGCAGTACTTC
CDR3 protein: CASSALRTGAYEQYF

clone size: once
V gene: TRBV27
D gene: TRBD2
J gene: TRBJ2-3
CDR3 DNA: TGTGCCAGCAGTTCGGGGGGGGGACTTCGAACAGATACGCAGTATTTT
CDR3 protein: CASSSGGGLRTDTQYF

clone size: -
V gene: TRBV28
D gene: -
J gene: TRBJ2-2
CDR3 DNA: TGTGCCAGCAGTTTATGGCGGGGTAACACCGGGGAGCTGTTTTTT
CDR3 protein: CASSLWRGNTGELFF

clone size: -
V gene: TRBV30
D gene: TRBD2
J gene: TRBJ2-4
CDR3 DNA: TGTGCCTGGAGTGAAACTAGCGGGATACCAAACATTCAGTACTTC
CDR3 protein: CAWSETSGIPNIQYF

clone size: once
V gene: TRBV6-1
D gene: -
J gene: TRBJ1-5
CDR3 DNA: TGTGCCAGCAGTGCCCAAATCCAGCCCCAGCATTTT
CDR3 protein: CASSAQIQPQHF

clone size: -
V gene: TRBV25-1
D gene: -
J gene: TRBJ2-5
CDR3 DNA: TGTGCCAGCAGTGAATTGGGCAAGACCCAGTACTTC
CDR3 protein: CASSELGKTQYF

clone size: -
V gene: TRBV11-2
D gene: -
J gene: TRBJ2-5
CDR3 DNA: TGTGCCAGCAGGATACTAGACCCACAAGAGACCCAGTACTTC
CDR3 protein: CASRILDPQETQYF

clone size: -
V gene: TRBV30
D gene: -
J gene: TRBJ2-3
CDR3 DNA: TGTGCCTGGAGTGTTAATGGGGCGAATACGCAGTATTTT
CDR3 protein: CAWSVNGANTQYF

clone size: -
V gene: TRBV4-2
D gene: -
J gene: TRBJ2-4
CDR3 DNA: TGTGCCAGCAGCCTTTGTCCTTTCGGGGTAGCCAAAAACATTCAGTACTTC
CDR3 protein: CASSLCPFGVAKNIQYF

clone size: -
V gene: TRBV14
D gene: TRBD2
J gene: TRBJ2-5
CDR3 DNA: TGTGCCAGCAGCGCCCGACTGGGAGGGAGAGAGACCCAGTACTTC
CDR3 protein: CASSARLGGRETQYF

clone size: -
V gene: TRBV6-1
D gene: TRBD2
J gene: TRBJ2-7
CDR3 DNA: TGTGCCAGCAGTGTACAAGCGGGGGCCTCCTACGAGCAGTACTTC
CDR3 protein: CASSVQAGASYEQYF

clone size: -
V gene: TRBV27
D gene: -
J gene: TRBJ1-1
CDR3 DNA: TGTGCCAGCAGTTTATTCCTCAGGGACACTGAAGCTTTCTTT
CDR3 protein: CASSLFLRDTEAFF

clone size: -
V gene: TRBV6-6
D gene: -
J gene: TRBJ2-7
CDR3 DNA: TGTGCCAGCGATCAATGGCAGTACGAGCAGTACTTC
CDR3 protein: CASDQWQYEQYF

clone size: -
V gene: TRBV7-2
D gene: -
J gene: TRBJ2-5
CDR3 DNA: TGTGCCAGCAGCCCGAGAGGGGGGGCTGAGACCCAGTACTTC
CDR3 protein: CASSPRGGAETQYF

clone size: -
V gene: TRBV5-6
D gene: -
J gene: TRBJ2-7
CDR3 DNA: TGTGCCAGCAGCAGGACAGATACCTACGAGCAGTACTTC
CDR3 protein: CASSRTDTYEQYF